This T cell receptor (beta chain) was identified during a study of blood T cell repertoires in COVID-19 (TCRdb year 2020). A note on the overall study: The collaborator samples originated in the United States, Italy and Spain and spanned the acute and convalescent phases of COVID-19. The material from the prospective study consisted of cDNA or gDNA derived from T cells, B-cell-depleted T cells, or PBMCs. Subjects who had been exposed to COVID-19, were actively infected with it, or had recovered from it provided the deeply sampled blood TCRbeta repertoires that made up the dataset. A freely available public database, intended as a resource for researchers studying the immune response to SARS-CoV-2, is where the repertoires were released. The samples were drawn from the first 160 participants of the ongoing ImmuneRACE study and from 1,254 subjects provided by 6 global collaborators. Nearly every sample came with metadata listing a de-identified subject ID, COVID-19 status, age in years and sex. Where available, HLA class I and class II types were taken from metadata supplied by the sample provider and were not determined by assay-based typing. The investigation overall reported the following: How much clinical and demographic metadata was included differed by source and by participant, and the metadata was provided uncurated.

The CDR3 runs 13 residues from the cysteine to the phenylalanine. CDR3 DNA only is kept here, 39 bases in frame from base 1. At the junction V is shortened by 3 bases and J by 2 bases, with 8 bases in between. CDR1 and CDR2 (SGHKS, YYEKEE) derive from the germline V gene (reference sequence). TCRbeta CDR3 regions were amplified from genomic DNA by means of the immunoSEQ Assay, a bias-controlled multiplex PCR. The study's own analysis went as follows. The number of nucleated cells in each sample was estimated by amplification of reference gene primers within the assay. To quantify the absolute abundance of each unique TCRbeta CDR3 rearrangement, sequence reads were collapsed and filtered. Productive Simpson clonality was computed per sample as the square root of Simpson's diversity index over productive rearrangements. TCRdb retrieved this table from immuneACCESS and kept in-frame rearrangements only. Not all clones are present; in checked studies, unresolved V genes account for under half, and no reason is known for the remainder. V and J calls and clone size are those listed in that table; D and trimming were worked out from the DNA. The sample data list approximately 320,000 clones, and roughly 89% of these were observed just once. The biggest ten clones account for around 10% of the sample.

Of note for this clone: It lacks a known antigen. Base qualities are missing; no much larger clone stands one base away.

At one collaborating source in Seattle, patients were enrolled during active infection and were followed longitudinally through the course of disease. Each collaborating institution followed its own protocols to collect whole blood in K2EDTA tubes. For TCRbeta analysis, collaborator samples were shipped as frozen whole blood, as isolated PBMCs, or as DNA extracted from either sample type. The sequence was obtained from a woman younger than 45 with COVID-19, enrolled during active disease. The rearrangement joined TRBV5-5 to TRBJ2-5, with a tentative D gene TRBD2 over 6 matching bases. The sequenced material came from peripheral blood. The DNA is as follows: TGTGCCAGCAGCTGGGCGGGACAAGAGACCCAGTACTTC. The resulting protein is CASSWAGQETQYF.